The 20 T cell receptor beta chains reported below all come from one sample, sequenced in a study of shared clonotypes between healthy human individuals. Sequenced by immunoSEQ multiplex PCR; TCRdb stores in-frame clones only, minus some. Here the sample spans 650,000 to 800,000 clones, over 55% being singletons. Material for sequencing was memory CD4+ T cells sorted from blood. The subset here: CD45RA-negative fraction. These receptors were obtained from a woman aged 25 to 39 in good health.

Points on this clone: One end of the junction fails to match germline, which may point to a read error. The rearrangement uses TRBV2 and TRBJ1-3; the D gene is possibly TRBD1 (6 bases). This CDR3 has 14 residues. Germline V gene sequence: CDR1 SNHLY, CDR2 FYNNEI. CDR3 bases: TGTGCCAGCATTGAAACAGGGTTTGGAAACACCATATATTTT. This codes for CASIETGFGNTIYF. Combining the CDR3 with reference TRBV2 and TRBJ1-3 gives the whole variable domain EPEVTQTPSHQVTQMGQEVILRCVPISNHLYFYWYRQILGQKVEFLVSFYNNEISEKSEIFDDQFSVERPDGSNFTLKIRSTKLEDSAMYFCASIETGFGNTIYFGEGSWLTVV.

The rearrangement joins TRBV15 to TRBJ1-5; D not certain. CDR3 size: 14 residues. Germline V gives CDR1 LNHNV, CDR2 YYDKDF (reference sequence). V was cut by 6 bases and J by 2 bases, with 11 bases left in between. For the CDR3, the DNA is TGTGCCACCAGGGGCCGGATCGGCAATCAGCCCCAGCATTTT. Protein product: CATRGRIGNQPQHF.

The chain has TRBV28 and TRBJ2-1; D may match TRBD1 or TRBD2 (6 bases each). Germline lookup yields CDR1 MDHEN and CDR2 SYDVKM. The CDR3 spans 18 residues. Trimming shortened V by 3 bases and J by 0 bases, and 18 bases separated the two germline ends. The CDR3: CASSLIGGPIPSYNEQFF. CDR3 nucleotide sequence: TGTGCCAGCAGTTTGATTGGGGGGCCCATACCCTCCTACAATGAGCAGTTCTTC. The full variable domain, with the rest looked up from reference TRBV28 and TRBJ2-1, is DVKVTQSSRYLVKRTGEKVFLECVQDMDHENMFWYRQDPGLGLRLIYFSYDVKMKEKGDIPEGYSVSREKKERFSLILESASTNQTSMYLCASSLIGGPIPSYNEQFFGPGTRLTVL.

V usage is TRBV7-9 and J usage is TRBJ1-1; no clear D gene. Germline V CDR1 and CDR2: SEHNR, FQNEAQ (reference sequence). The CDR3 runs to 12 residues. The germline V and J ends were trimmed by 5 bases and 7 bases, with 11 bases remaining between them. The CDR3 here is CASSPFEGEAFF. The CDR3 DNA sequence: TGTGCCAGCAGCCCCTTCGAGGGTGAAGCTTTCTTT.

This clone was counted only a few times. The chain's CDR3 is CASSADYYTDTQYF. CDR3 bases: TGTGCCAGCAGTGCCGACTATTACACAGATACGCAGTATTTT. This chain links TRBV7-9 with TRBJ2-3, with D possibly being TRBD2 (5 bases). V was cut by 6 bases and J by 2 bases, with 12 bases left in between. The CDR3 sequence is 14 residues long. From germline, CDR1 is SEHNR and CDR2 FQNEAQ (reference sequence).

The chain links TRBV6-1 to TRBJ1-1, with 10 bases lining up with TRBD1. V trimming: 0 bases; J trimming: 1 base; junction bases outside the gene matches: 5. This CDR3 region has 17 residues. Germline CDR1 and CDR2: MNHNS and SASEGT. The chain's CDR3 is CASSEARDRGWNTEAFF. CDR3 DNA sequence: TGTGCCAGCAGTGAAGCGCGGGACAGGGGCTGGAACACTGAAGCTTTCTTT.

This chain links TRBV5-1 with TRBJ1-5, with D maybe TRBD1 (5 bases). In germline, CDR1 is SGHRS, CDR2 YFSETQ. This CDR3 is 14 amino acids long. The V and J ends lost 1 base and 5 bases respectively, with 10 bases between them. DNA for the CDR3: TGCGCCAGCAGCTTGTGGGGCAGGGATCAGCCCCAGCATTTT. This gives the protein CASSLWGRDQPQHF.

V and J are TRBV6-1 and TRBJ2-3; 10 positions agree with TRBD2. The CDR3 has 15 residues. Germline loops: CDR1 MNHNS, CDR2 SASEGT. The junction had 5 bases not matched to a gene; V was cut back by 2 bases and J by 6 bases. For the CDR3, the DNA is TGTGCCAGCAGTGAAAGGGCTAGCGGGAGTGATACGCAGTATTTT. As protein: CASSERASGSDTQYF.

This clone was observed a handful of times. The chain joins TRBV6-1 to TRBJ1-5, with D uncertain. The CDR3 covers 15 residues. Germline V CDR1 and CDR2: MNHNS, SASEGT. Trimming stripped 2 bases from V and 4 bases from J, with 12 bases between. Written as DNA, the CDR3 is TGTGCCAGCAGTGAATTGGGCAGCCAAAATCAGCCCCAGCATTTT. Translation gives CASSELGSQNQPQHF.

V is TRBV25-1 and J is TRBJ2-5; D possibly corresponds to TRBD1 (5 bases). Germline V gives CDR1 MGHDK, CDR2 SYGVNS. CDR3 length: 14 residues. With 4 bases removed from V and 5 bases from J, the gap between germline ends came to 14 bases. The CDR3 protein is CASSGAQGRETQYF. CDR3 DNA: TGTGCCAGCAGTGGAGCTCAGGGTCGGGAGACCCAGTACTTC.

This clone was picked up a small number of times. This sequence joins TRBV6-5 and TRBJ1-3; weak D call: TRBD1 (5 bases). The CDR3 is 14 residues long. Trimming cost V 6 bases and J 4 bases, with 13 bases left between them. Germline V gene data show CDR1 as MNHEY and CDR2 as SVGAGI. CDR3 in DNA: TGTGCCAGCAGCCTGGGGACTATCGGAAACACCATATATTTT. It encodes CASSLGTIGNTIYF.

V gene TRBV18 combines with J gene TRBJ1-4; 7 nucleotides line up with TRBD1. Germline assignment: CDR1 KGHSH and CDR2 LQKENI. V shed 3 bases and J 5 bases; nucleotides not matched to a gene: 6. This CDR3 region has 15 residues. The CDR3 here is CASSPTDRLNEKLFF. The CDR3 DNA sequence: TGTGCCAGCTCACCGACGGACAGGTTAAATGAAAAACTGTTTTTT. The entire variable domain, with the rest obtained from reference TRBV18 and TRBJ1-4, is as follows: NAGVMQNPRHLVRRRGQEARLRCSPMKGHSHVYWYRQLPEEGLKFMVYLQKENIIDESGMPKERFSAEFPKEGPSILRIQQVVRGDSAAYFCASSPTDRLNEKLFFGSGTQLSVL.

This chain links TRBV21-1 with TRBJ2-5; the table's D call, TRBD1, has no DNA check behind it. TRBV21-1 is a listed pseudogene. This CDR3 region has 13 residues. This CDR3 is CASSLTGWETQYF. The CDR3, as DNA: TGTGCCAGCAGTCTGACAGGGTGGGAGACCCAGTACTTC.

The gene calls are TRBV11-2 and TRBJ2-2; TRBD1 might be the D (6 bases). Trimming removed 5 bases at V and 6 bases at J, with 13 bases between. The CDR3 loop spans 14 amino acids. Germline V lookup: CDR1 SGHAT, CDR2 FQNNGV. DNA of the CDR3: TGTGCCAGCAGCCTCAGGGGAGATTCCGGGGAGCTGTTTTTT. Its protein is CASSLRGDSGELFF.

DNA for the CDR3: TGTGCCAGCAGTTCGACTAGCGGGAGGTTCACAGATACGCAGTATTTT. Translation gives CASSSTSGRFTDTQYF. The chain employs TRBV2 and TRBJ2-3; the match to TRBD2 covers 13 bases. This CDR3 is built from 16 residues. Germline CDR1 is SNHLY and CDR2 is FYNNEI. The V segment lost 5 bases and the J segment 2 bases; nucleotides outside the gene matches: 4.

This rearrangement joins TRBV7-3 to TRBJ2-2, with TRBD2 matching 11 bases. The V and J ends lost 4 bases and 5 bases, in that order; junction bases with no gene match: 9. Germline V lookup: CDR1 SGHTA, CDR2 FQGTGA. The CDR3 totals 17 residues. CDR3 region: CASSSPLAGGATGELFF. The CDR3 DNA follows: TGTGCCAGCAGCTCCCCTTTAGCGGGAGGGGCAACCGGGGAGCTGTTTTTT. Looking up the rest from reference TRBV7-3 and TRBJ2-2 gives the full variable domain: GAGVSQTPSNKVTEKGKYVELRCDPISGHTALYWYRQSLGQGPEFLIYFQGTGAADDSGLPNDRFFAVRPEGSVSTLKIQRTERGDSAVYLCASSSPLAGGATGELFFGEGSRLTVL.

In the case of this clone: Within the sample, other DNA sequences also encode this same CDR3. The rearrangement uses TRBV7-2 and TRBJ2-3; maybe TRBD1 (5 bases). Germline V gene lookup returns CDR1 SGHTA and CDR2 FQGNSA. This CDR3 has 14 residues. Trimming removed 2 bases at V and 3 bases at J, with 9 bases between. CDR3 amino acids: CASSLQGTTDTQYF. The CDR3 DNA sequence: TGTGCCAGCAGCTTACAGGGAACAACAGATACGCAGTATTTT.

The V gene is TRBV27, the J gene TRBJ1-1; tentatively, D is TRBD1 (6 bases). This CDR3 comprises 12 residues. Trimming stripped 5 bases from V and 10 bases from J, with 14 bases between. CDR1 is MNHEY and CDR2 is SMNVEV in the germline V gene (reference sequence). CDR3 nucleotides: TGTGCCAGCAGTACCCGAGGGGGAGGAGCTTTCTTT. Amino acid sequence: CASSTRGGGAFF.

The sample holds a few counts of this clone. The chain combines TRBV5-1 with TRBJ2-2; no clear D. Looked up from germline, CDR1 is SGHRS and CDR2 is YFSETQ. Trimming took 0 bases from V and 6 from J, leaving 6 bases between them. This CDR3 spans 13 amino acids. This chain's CDR3 is CASSLVGSGELFF. CDR3 sequence (DNA): TGCGCCAGCAGCTTGGTAGGATCCGGGGAGCTGTTTTTT.

The V call is TRBV5-1, the J call TRBJ1-1; no clear D. Trimming cost V 1 base and J 5 bases, with 21 bases left between them. This CDR3 is built from 17 residues. Germline lookup yields CDR1 SGHRS and CDR2 YFSETQ. CDR3 sequence (DNA): TGCGCCAGCAGCTTGAGGTCGAGCGGCAGACCACTTACTGAAGCTTTCTTT. Its translation: CASSLRSSGRPLTEAFF.